The clone carrying this T cell receptor beta chain was seen many times. The germline CDR1 and CDR2 sequences are MNHEY and SVGAGI. This CDR3 is built from 17 residues. Trimming took off 2 bases at V and 4 bases at J, with 20 bases between the two ends. These data belong to a study of patients and donors after allogeneic stem cell transplantation. TCRdb used MiXCR to reprocess the RT-PCR reads, holding one entry per CDR3 protein. The sample contains fewer than 250,000 distinct CDR3 sequences, 14% of which appear only once. Sequenced sample: blood, either unsorted or a sorted T cell fraction (not recorded which). The rearrangement joins TRBV6-5 to TRBJ2-5; the D gene could be TRBD1 or TRBD2 (5 bases each). The receptor was isolated from a human donor who was either an allogeneic HSCT recipient or a stem cell or donor lymphocyte infusion donor (not recorded which). It is not recorded whose cells these are; they may come from a transplant donor. As DNA, the CDR3 is TGTGCCAGCAGTTACGGGACGATACAATCCGGTAGAGAGACCCAGTACTTC. Translated, it gives CASSYGTIQSGRETQYF.